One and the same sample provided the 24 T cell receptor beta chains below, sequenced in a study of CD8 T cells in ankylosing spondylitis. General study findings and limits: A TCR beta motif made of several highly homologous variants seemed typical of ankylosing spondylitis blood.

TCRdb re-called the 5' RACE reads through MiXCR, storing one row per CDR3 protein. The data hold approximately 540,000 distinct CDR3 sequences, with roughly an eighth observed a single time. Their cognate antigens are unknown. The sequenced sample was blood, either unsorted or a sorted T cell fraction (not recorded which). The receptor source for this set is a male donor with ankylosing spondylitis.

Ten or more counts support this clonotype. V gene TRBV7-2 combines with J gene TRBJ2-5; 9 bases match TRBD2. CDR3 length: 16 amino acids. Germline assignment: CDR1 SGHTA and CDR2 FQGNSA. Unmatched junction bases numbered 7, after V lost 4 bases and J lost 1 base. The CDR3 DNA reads TGTGCCAGCAGCTCCTTTAGCGGGAGCTTCCAAGAGACCCAGTACTTC. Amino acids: CASSSFSGSFQETQYF.

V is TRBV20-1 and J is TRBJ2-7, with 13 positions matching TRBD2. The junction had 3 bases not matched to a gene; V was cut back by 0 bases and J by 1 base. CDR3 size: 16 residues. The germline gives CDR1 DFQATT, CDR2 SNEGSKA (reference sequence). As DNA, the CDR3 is TGCAGTGCTAGAGACCCGACTAGCGGGAGGTCCTACGAGCAGTACTTC. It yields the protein CSARDPTSGRSYEQYF.

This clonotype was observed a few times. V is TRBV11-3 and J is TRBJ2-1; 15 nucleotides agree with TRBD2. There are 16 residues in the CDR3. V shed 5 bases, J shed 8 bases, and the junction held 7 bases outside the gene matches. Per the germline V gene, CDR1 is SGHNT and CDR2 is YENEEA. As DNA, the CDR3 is TGTGCCAGCAGCCCGGGACTAGCGGGAGGTGGGGATGAGCAGTTCTTC. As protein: CASSPGLAGGGDEQFF. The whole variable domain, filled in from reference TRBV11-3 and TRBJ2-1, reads EAGVVQSPRYKIIEKKQPVAFWCNPISGHNTLYWYLQNLGQGPELLIRYENEEAVDDSQLPKDRFSAERLKGVDSTLKIQPAELGDSAVYLCASSPGLAGGGDEQFFGPGTRLTVL.

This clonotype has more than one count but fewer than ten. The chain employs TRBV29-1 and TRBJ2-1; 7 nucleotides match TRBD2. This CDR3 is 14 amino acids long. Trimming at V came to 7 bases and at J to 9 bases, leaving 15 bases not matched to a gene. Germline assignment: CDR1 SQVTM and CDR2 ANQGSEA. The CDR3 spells CSAGSGAPVGEQFF. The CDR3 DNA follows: TGCAGCGCGGGGAGCGGGGCCCCTGTCGGTGAGCAGTTCTTC.

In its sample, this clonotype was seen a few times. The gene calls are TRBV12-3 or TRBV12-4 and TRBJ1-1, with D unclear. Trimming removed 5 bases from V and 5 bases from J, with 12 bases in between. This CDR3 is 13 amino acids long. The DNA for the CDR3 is TGTGCCAGCAGTCTTGGCCCCTGGACTGAAGCTTTCTTT. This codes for CASSLGPWTEAFF.

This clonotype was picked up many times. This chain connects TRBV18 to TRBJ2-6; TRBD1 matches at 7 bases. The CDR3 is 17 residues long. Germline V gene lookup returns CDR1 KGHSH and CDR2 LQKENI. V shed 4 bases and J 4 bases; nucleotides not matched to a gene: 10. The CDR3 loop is CASSQDRVARGANVLTF. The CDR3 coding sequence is TGTGCCAGCTCACAAGACAGGGTGGCGCGAGGGGCCAACGTCCTGACTTTC.

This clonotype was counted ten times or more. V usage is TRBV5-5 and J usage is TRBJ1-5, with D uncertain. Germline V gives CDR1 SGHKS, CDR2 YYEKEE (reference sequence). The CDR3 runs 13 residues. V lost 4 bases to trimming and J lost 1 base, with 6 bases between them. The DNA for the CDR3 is TGTGCCAGCAGCGACCTAAGCAATCAGCCCCAGCATTTT. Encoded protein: CASSDLSNQPQHF.

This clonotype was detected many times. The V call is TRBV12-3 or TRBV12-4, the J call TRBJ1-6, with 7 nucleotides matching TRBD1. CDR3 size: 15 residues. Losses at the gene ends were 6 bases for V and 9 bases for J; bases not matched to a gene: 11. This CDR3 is CASRLSDREGSPLHF. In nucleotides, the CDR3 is TGTGCCAGCAGGTTATCCGACAGGGAGGGTTCACCCCTCCACTTT.

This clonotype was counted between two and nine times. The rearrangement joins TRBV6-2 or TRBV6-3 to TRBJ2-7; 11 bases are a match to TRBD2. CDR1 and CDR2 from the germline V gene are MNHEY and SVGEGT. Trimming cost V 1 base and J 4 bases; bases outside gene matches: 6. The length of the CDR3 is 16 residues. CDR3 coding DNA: TGTGCCAGCAGTTACTTAGCGGGAGGGCCGAGATACGAGCAGTACTTC. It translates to CASSYLAGGPRYEQYF.

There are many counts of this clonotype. The CDR3 coding sequence is TGTGCCAGCAGTTACTCGGTGGGCACTGAAGCTTTCTTT. The encoded protein is CASSYSVGTEAFF. The rearrangement uses TRBV6-6 and TRBJ1-1; D gene unclear. Trimming cost V 0 bases and J 4 bases, with 6 bases left between them. The CDR3 consists of 13 residues. Per the germline V gene, CDR1 is MNHNY and CDR2 is SVGAGI (reference sequence).

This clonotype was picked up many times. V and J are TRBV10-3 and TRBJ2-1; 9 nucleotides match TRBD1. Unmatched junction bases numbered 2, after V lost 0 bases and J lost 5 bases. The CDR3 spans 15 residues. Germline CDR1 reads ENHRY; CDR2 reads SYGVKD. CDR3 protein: CAISESRTGDNEQFF. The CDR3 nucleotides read TGTGCCATCAGTGAGTCTAGGACAGGGGACAATGAGCAGTTCTTC.

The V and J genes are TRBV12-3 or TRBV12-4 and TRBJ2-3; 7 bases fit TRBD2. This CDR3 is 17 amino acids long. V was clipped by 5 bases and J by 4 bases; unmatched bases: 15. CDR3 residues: CASSPVGRTSQADTQYF. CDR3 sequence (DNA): TGTGCCAGCAGTCCGGTCGGACGGACTAGTCAGGCAGATACGCAGTATTTT.

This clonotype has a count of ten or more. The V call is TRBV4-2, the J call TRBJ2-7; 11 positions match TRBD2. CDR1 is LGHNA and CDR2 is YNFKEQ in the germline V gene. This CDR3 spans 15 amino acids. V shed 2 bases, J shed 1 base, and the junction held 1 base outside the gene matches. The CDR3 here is CASSQTSGSSYEQYF. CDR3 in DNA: TGTGCCAGCAGCCAAACTAGCGGGAGTTCCTACGAGCAGTACTTC.

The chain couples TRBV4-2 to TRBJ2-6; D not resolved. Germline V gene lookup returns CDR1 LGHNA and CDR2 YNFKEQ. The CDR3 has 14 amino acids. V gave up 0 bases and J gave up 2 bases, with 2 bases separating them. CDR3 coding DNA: TGTGCCAGCAGCCAAGATCCTGGGGCCAACGTCCTGACTTTC. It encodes CASSQDPGANVLTF.

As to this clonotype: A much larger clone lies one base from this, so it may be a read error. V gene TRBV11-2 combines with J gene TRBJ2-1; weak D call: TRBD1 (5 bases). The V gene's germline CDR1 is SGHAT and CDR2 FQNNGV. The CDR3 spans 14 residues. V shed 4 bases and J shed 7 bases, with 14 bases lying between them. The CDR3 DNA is TGTGCCAGCAGCTCAGAAAGGGGTGTGAATGAGCAGTTCTTC. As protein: CASSSERGVNEQFF.

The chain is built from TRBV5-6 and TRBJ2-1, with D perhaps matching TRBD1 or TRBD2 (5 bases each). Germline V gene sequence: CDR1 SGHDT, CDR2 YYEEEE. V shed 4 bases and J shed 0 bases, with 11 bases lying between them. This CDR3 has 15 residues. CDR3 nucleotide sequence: TGTGCCAGCAGCGGGACGGAGAGCTCCTACAATGAGCAGTTCTTC. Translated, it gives CASSGTESSYNEQFF.

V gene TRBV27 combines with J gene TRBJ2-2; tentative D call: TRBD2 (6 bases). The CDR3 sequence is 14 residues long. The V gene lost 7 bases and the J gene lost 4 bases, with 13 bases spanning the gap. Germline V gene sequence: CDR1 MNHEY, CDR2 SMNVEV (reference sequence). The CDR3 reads CASIRGKGTGELFF. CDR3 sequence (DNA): TGTGCCAGCATCCGGGGGAAGGGCACCGGGGAGCTGTTTTTT.

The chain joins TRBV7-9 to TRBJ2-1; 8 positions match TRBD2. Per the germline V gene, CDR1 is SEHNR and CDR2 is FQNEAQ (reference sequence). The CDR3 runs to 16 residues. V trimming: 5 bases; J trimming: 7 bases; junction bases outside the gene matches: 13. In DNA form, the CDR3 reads TGTGCCAGCAGCGCCAGAGGGGCGACTAGCGTGAATGAGCAGTTCTTC. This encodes CASSARGATSVNEQFF.

CDR3: CSARSSSQLPYEQYF. In DNA, the CDR3 is TGCAGTGCTAGGTCCTCCAGCCAACTACCCTACGAGCAGTACTTC. J is TRBJ2-7 and V is TRBV20-1; D unclear. The germline CDR1 and CDR2 sequences are DFQATT and SNEGSKA (reference sequence). CDR3 size: 15 residues. V lost 3 bases, J lost 2 bases, and 17 bases lay in between.

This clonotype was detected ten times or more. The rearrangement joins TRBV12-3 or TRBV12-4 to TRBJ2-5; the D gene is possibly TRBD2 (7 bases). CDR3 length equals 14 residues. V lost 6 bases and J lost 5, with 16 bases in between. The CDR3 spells CASSYAGAGETQYF. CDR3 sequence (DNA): TGTGCCAGCAGCTACGCGGGGGCAGGGGAGACCCAGTACTTC.

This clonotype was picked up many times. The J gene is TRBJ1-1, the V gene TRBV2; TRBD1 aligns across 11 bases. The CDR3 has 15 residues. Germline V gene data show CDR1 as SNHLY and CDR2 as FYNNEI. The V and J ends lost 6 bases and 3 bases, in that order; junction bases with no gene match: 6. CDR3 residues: CASSGQGARHTEAFF. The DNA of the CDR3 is TGTGCCAGCAGCGGACAGGGGGCGCGGCACACTGAAGCTTTCTTT.

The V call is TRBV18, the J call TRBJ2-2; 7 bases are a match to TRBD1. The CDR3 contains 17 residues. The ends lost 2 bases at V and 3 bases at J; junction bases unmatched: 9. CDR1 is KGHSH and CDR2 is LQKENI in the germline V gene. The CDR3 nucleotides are TGTGCCAGCTCACCAGACAGGGAAATTTTGGACACCGGGGAGCTGTTTTTT. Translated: CASSPDREILDTGELFF.

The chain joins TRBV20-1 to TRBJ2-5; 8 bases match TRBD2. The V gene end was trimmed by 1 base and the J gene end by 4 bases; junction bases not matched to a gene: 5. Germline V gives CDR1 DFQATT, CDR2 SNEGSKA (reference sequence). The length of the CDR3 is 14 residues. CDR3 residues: CSARAGTRAETQYF. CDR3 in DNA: TGCAGTGCTAGAGCCGGGACTAGGGCAGAGACCCAGTACTTC.

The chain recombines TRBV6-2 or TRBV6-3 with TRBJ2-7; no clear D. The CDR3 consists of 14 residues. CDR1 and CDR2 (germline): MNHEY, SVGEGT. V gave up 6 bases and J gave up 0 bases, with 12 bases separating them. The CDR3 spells CASSQSFYSYEQYV. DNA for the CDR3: TGTGCCAGCAGCCAAAGTTTCTACTCCTACGAGCAGTACGTC.